The subject of this entry is one TCR beta chain. There is no known antigen for this receptor. Qualities for individual bases were not recorded, and no much larger clone is one base off. Library creation used the immunoSEQ multiplex PCR assay. In most patients, genomic DNA was isolated using the Qiagen DNeasy Blood and Tissue Kit and sent frozen to Adaptive Biotechnologies for TCR sequencing. For most patients, genomic DNA was subjected to high-throughput TCR-beta CDR3 sequencing by Adaptive Biotechnologies. The source study handled its data this way. TCR sequencing data for around 19 patients were retrieved from Adaptive's ImmunoSEQ software; a few other patients were processed with MiXCR and VDJtools. To correct CD4 versus CD8 sorting errors, sequences present in both subsets at a frequency ratio below 5:1 were removed. Because the origin of CDR3 nucleotide sequences shared between donor and recipient could not be assigned, those sequences were removed. At least 2-fold expansion over unstimulated cells and a minimum CFSE-low frequency of 0.002% (template counts) or 0.001% (read counts) were required for clones to be classified as alloreactive. Mappable clones were those detected in sequenced pre-transplant spleen, lymph node, or MLR CFSE-low populations of the donor or recipient. Cumulative frequency of alloreactive clones was calculated as a percentage of all sequences weighted by copy number. In TCRdb, the immuneACCESS table is reduced to in-frame sequences with V and J assigned. These tables do not hold every clone; where another copy was compared, an unresolved V gene accounts for under half, and the others remain unexplained. V and J calls and clone size follow that table, whereas D and trimming were derived from the DNA. In this sample the table shows around 88,000 clones, over 80% of which occur a single time. The ten largest make up about 18% of the sample.

The source of the sample is a study of graft-versus-host responses after intestinal transplantation (dated by TCRdb to about 2021). With respect to the entire study: The transplants that recipients got were multivisceral, liver-intestinal, or isolated intestinal. Anti-thymocyte globulin induction was given to all recipients, followed by maintenance tacrolimus and steroids for about 3 years. Graft-versus-host and host-versus-graft alloreactive T cell clones were tracked in the graft, circulation and bone marrow after intestinal transplantation using bulk TCR-beta CDR3 sequencing. To identify alloreactive clones, pre-transplant mixed lymphocyte reaction products were sequenced and compared with unstimulated pre-transplant donor and recipient T cells. A cohort of approximately 24 intestinal transplant recipients, including one retransplant, was enrolled, and 3 patients lacking pretransplant specimens were excluded. A peak of at least 4% donor T cells among recipient peripheral blood mononuclear cells was the definition used for donor T cell macrochimerism. Rather than going through the commercial service, samples from three later patients were sequenced in-house on an Illumina MiSeq and processed with MiXCR. What the study reported, not specific to this receptor: In the allografts of patients with donor T cell macrochimerism, GvH to HvG T cell clonal ratios were high. GvH clones were detected in recipient bone marrow, and some of these GvH clones were observed earlier in ileal mucosa or blood, consistent with an intestinal mucosal origin. The relatively low number and heterogeneity of intestinal transplant patients limited the conclusions. Early after transplant, peak levels of circulating GvH clones were found to be associated with declines in HvG clones.

Taken from cysteine to phenylalanine, the CDR3 has 21 residues. Here the CDR3 DNA is all that survives: 63 bases in frame from base 1. Unmatched junction bases come to 20, with V trimmed by 0 bases and J by 0 bases. Based on the germline V gene, the CDR1 and CDR2 sequences are SGHRS and YFSETQ. This specimen's time point label, per the study, means: cells obtained before transplantation from donor or recipient. CD3+CD4+ and CD3+CD8+ populations were FACS-sorted from unstimulated pre-transplant donor and recipient cells taken from spleen or lymph nodes. The sequencing here drew on unstimulated CD8+ T cells sorted from spleen or lymph node cells, taken before intestinal transplant. In this chain, TRBV5-1 is recombined with TRBJ2-7; TRBD2 fits 8 bases in the junction. The clonotype originates from a human donor who received an intestinal transplant. Read as DNA, the sequence is TGCGCCAGCAGCTTGGGCCTAGGGTGGTCAGATCCGGGACTAGACTCCTACGAGCAGTACTTC. Its product reads: CASSLGLGWSDPGLDSYEQYF.